A single sample is the source of the 20 T cell receptor beta chains below, sequenced in a study of early T cells in non-severe SARS-CoV-2 infection. Using its own MiXCR run on the 5' RACE reads, TCRdb lists one record per CDR3 protein. The sample contains approximately 65,000 distinct CDR3 sequences, roughly 10% of which appear only once. Sample: whole blood, taken at baseline. All receptors derive from an adult who was a healthcare worker with PCR-confirmed SARS-CoV-2 infection or an uninfected control (not recorded which).

This clonotype was detected many times. This chain uses TRBV3-1 with TRBJ2-7; TRBD2 aligns across 9 bases. CDR3 length: 16 amino acids. Trimming removed 1 base from V and 0 bases from J; junction bases left unmatched: 4. CDR1 is LGHDT, CDR2 YNNKEL, per germline (reference sequence). CDR3: CASSQASSGSSYEQYF. DNA of the CDR3: TGTGCCAGCAGCCAAGCCAGTAGCGGGAGCTCCTACGAGCAGTACTTC.

This clonotype showed up many times. The chain joins TRBV6-5 to TRBJ2-3; 12 bases are a match to TRBD2. CDR3 length: 15 amino acids. V dropped 6 bases and J dropped 3; count of bases not matched to a gene: 4. Per germline, CDR1 MNHEY and CDR2 SVGAGI. The CDR3 is CASRTGLAGTDTQYF. The CDR3 DNA is TGTGCCAGCAGGACCGGACTAGCGGGGACAGATACGCAGTATTTT.

This clonotype was found a few times. The rearrangement uses TRBV5-8 and TRBJ1-2, with 10 bases that match TRBD1. This CDR3 comprises 16 residues. The V segment lost 1 base and the J segment 4 bases; nucleotides outside the gene matches: 7. From germline, CDR1 is SGHTS and CDR2 YDEGEE. The CDR3 sequence: CASSLRGTGDAYGYTF. The CDR3 bases are TGTGCCAGCAGCTTGCGCGGGACAGGGGACGCCTATGGCTACACCTTC.

V gene TRBV6-2 or TRBV6-3 combines with J gene TRBJ2-1, with D perhaps given as TRBD1 or TRBD2 (5 bases each). The CDR3 is 13 residues long. Trimming left V 5 bases short and J 12 bases short, with 17 bases between. CDR1 and CDR2 from the germline V gene are MNHEY and SVGEGT. The CDR3 nucleotides read TGTGCCAGCAGTGGCCCATCCCGGGACGGGCAGTTCTTC. It translates to CASSGPSRDGQFF.

V usage is TRBV3-1 and J usage is TRBJ2-5, with 8 positions matching TRBD2. This CDR3 region has 17 residues. The germline V gene encodes CDR1 LGHDT and CDR2 YNNKEL (reference sequence). V shed 1 base, J shed 2 bases, and the junction held 9 bases outside the gene matches. The CDR3 region has the DNA TGTGCCAGCAGCCAAGGGGGACTAGGGGGGATACAAGAGACCCAGTACTTC. Protein sequence: CASSQGGLGGIQETQYF.

This clonotype was found a few times. The CDR3 nucleotides read TGCAGCGTTGTAGGGTCAGCGAATAACTATGGCTACACCTTC. Residues: CSVVGSANNYGYTF. The chain links TRBV29-1 to TRBJ1-2, with D uncertain. The CDR3 length is 14 residues. Germline CDR1 SQVTM, CDR2 ANQGSEA. Trimming removed 4 bases at V and 1 base at J, with 13 bases between.

This clonotype has just a few counts. This CDR3 reads CASSSSDRAPNEAFF. CDR3 sequence (DNA): TGTGCCAGCAGCTCATCAGACAGGGCGCCGAATGAAGCTTTCTTT. The rearrangement links TRBV7-9 to TRBJ1-1; 7 bases fit TRBD1. The CDR3 contains 15 residues. Per the germline V gene, CDR1 is SEHNR and CDR2 is FQNEAQ (reference sequence). The V gene end was trimmed by 4 bases and the J gene end by 7 bases; junction bases not matched to a gene: 12.

The table lists this clonotype with a few counts. The CDR3 protein is CASSSHYEQYF. The CDR3 nucleotides read TGTGCCAGCAGCTCCCACTACGAGCAGTACTTC. This sequence joins TRBV5-4 and TRBJ2-7, with D hard to call. The V gene lost 3 bases and the J gene lost 3 bases, with 4 bases spanning the gap. Germline lookup yields CDR1 SGHNT and CDR2 YYREEE (reference sequence). This CDR3 has 11 residues.

This clonotype was observed a few times. The rearrangement uses TRBV4-3 and TRBJ2-1; 7 nucleotides line up with TRBD1. Trimming took 3 bases from V and 4 from J; bases not matched to a gene: 9. CDR1 and CDR2 from the germline V gene are LGHNA and YSLEER. CDR3 length: 16 amino acids. CDR3 sequence reads: CASSHSTGTWYNEQFF. In DNA, the CDR3 is TGCGCCAGCAGCCACTCGACAGGGACCTGGTACAATGAGCAGTTCTTC.

This clonotype was counted only a few times. The chain carries TRBV7-8 and TRBJ1-3; D gene unclear. V dropped 4 bases and J dropped 2 bases, with 9 bases sitting between them. Germline V gene data show CDR1 as SGHVS and CDR2 as FQNEAQ. CDR3 length equals 14 residues. As DNA, the CDR3 is TGTGCCAGCAGCTATTCAGTTGCTGGAAACACCATATATTTT. Its protein product is CASSYSVAGNTIYF.

The sample holds a few counts of this clonotype. The V call is TRBV2, the J call TRBJ2-3; unclear D gene. Trimming shortened V by 8 bases and J by 1 base, and 10 bases separated the two germline ends. CDR3 length: 13 amino acids. CDR1 and CDR2 (germline): SNHLY, FYNNEI. Here the CDR3 reads CASPPLGTDTQYF. CDR3 DNA: TGTGCCAGCCCCCCTTTAGGCACAGATACGCAGTATTTT.

The J gene is TRBJ2-7, the V gene TRBV10-1; no definite D call. V was cut by 4 bases and J by 6 bases, with 13 bases left in between. Per germline, CDR1 WNHNN and CDR2 SYGVQD (reference sequence). The CDR3 is 13 residues long. CDR3 coding DNA: TGCGCCAGCAGTGGTAACACCGTAAGCGAGCAGTACTTC. Translating it yields CASSGNTVSEQYF.

This clonotype was seen only a few times. This rearrangement joins TRBV5-1 to TRBJ2-7; D is perhaps TRBD1 (5 bases). CDR1 is SGHRS and CDR2 is YFSETQ in the germline V gene. The V and J ends lost 1 base and 2 bases respectively, with 10 bases between them. The CDR3 sequence is 14 residues long. The CDR3: CASSLSQGPYEQYF. The CDR3 nucleotides read TGCGCCAGCAGCTTGTCGCAGGGCCCCTACGAGCAGTACTTC.

This clonotype was counted many times. The chain carries TRBV27 and TRBJ2-7; D may be TRBD1 (5 bases). The CDR3 has 15 residues. CDR1 is MNHEY and CDR2 is SMNVEV in the germline V gene (reference sequence). The V gene lost 3 bases and the J gene lost 2 bases, with 14 bases spanning the gap. The CDR3 region is CASSLSGSRTYEQYF. CDR3 DNA: TGTGCCAGCAGTTTGTCAGGGTCTAGAACCTACGAGCAGTACTTC.

The rearrangement joins TRBV4-3 to TRBJ2-5, with TRBD2 identical over 9 bases. V shed 3 bases, J shed 3 bases, and the junction held 2 bases outside the gene matches. The CDR3 runs to 14 residues. From germline, CDR1 is LGHNA and CDR2 YSLEER. CDR3: CASSQQRGEETQYF. CDR3 in DNA: TGCGCCAGCAGCCAGCAGCGGGGGGAAGAGACCCAGTACTTC.

This clonotype was observed at least ten times. The J gene is TRBJ1-1, the V gene TRBV6-6, with a possible D match to TRBD1 (5 bases). Trimming stripped 5 bases from V and 5 bases from J, with 15 bases between. CDR3 length: 14 amino acids. Germline V gene data show CDR1 as MNHNY and CDR2 as SVGAGI (reference sequence). The CDR3 loop is CASSPAGTATEAFF. The CDR3 nucleotides read TGTGCCAGCAGTCCCGCCGGGACCGCAACTGAAGCTTTCTTT.

Only a few counts were recorded for this clonotype. V gene TRBV12-3 or TRBV12-4 combines with J gene TRBJ2-4; TRBD1 is a possible D gene (6 bases). This CDR3 is built from 13 residues. V dropped 5 bases and J dropped 9 bases, with 14 bases sitting between them. CDR3 sequence reads: CASSEQGAGIQYF. CDR3 bases: TGTGCCAGCAGTGAACAGGGTGCGGGCATTCAGTACTTC.

This clonotype was seen a few times. The chain employs TRBV7-8 and TRBJ2-7, with 8 positions matching TRBD2. The ends lost 7 bases at V and 2 bases at J; junction bases unmatched: 7. The CDR3 is made up of 14 amino acids. The germline gives CDR1 SGHVS, CDR2 FQNEAQ. The CDR3 reads CASNSGGGTYEQYF. The CDR3 bases are TGTGCCAGCAACTCTGGCGGGGGGACCTACGAGCAGTACTTC.

J is TRBJ1-1 and V is TRBV29-1, with D tentatively TRBD1 (5 bases). The germline V and J ends were trimmed by 4 bases and 10 bases, with 10 bases remaining between them. The CDR3 length is 10 residues. The germline V gene has CDR1 SQVTM and CDR2 ANQGSEA. The chain's CDR3 is CSVGARGAFF. In DNA, the CDR3 is TGCAGCGTTGGTGCAAGGGGAGCTTTCTTT.

This clonotype was found many times. The genes are TRBV20-1 and TRBJ2-7; D is possibly TRBD2 (6 bases). The length of the CDR3 is 10 residues. V lost 6 bases to trimming and J lost 5 bases, with 8 bases between them. CDR1 and CDR2 from the germline V gene are DFQATT and SNEGSKA (reference sequence). The CDR3 nucleotides read TGCAGTGCAGGGAGGAACGAGCAGTACTTC. This encodes CSAGRNEQYF.